This is a list of T cell receptor beta chains from one sample in a study of PD-L1 blockade in urothelial cancer. TCRdb keeps only in-frame clones here, not all; method: immunoSEQ multiplex PCR. The repertoire includes about 100,000 clones, 91% of them detected once, and approximately 1% sits in the top ten. The sequenced sample was PBMCs, obtained around atezolizumab (anti-PD-L1) treatment. These receptors all stem from a woman aged 80 or older with urothelial cancer. The CDR3 runs from the conserved cysteine through the conserved F or W. The D gene is left open where the match is weak. Clone size, where shown, is once, few, many, or a class for clones that have expanded.

j_call v_call clone_size d_call cdr3_nt cdr3_aa
TRBJ2-7 TRBV9 . . TGTGCCAGCAGCGTAGAGGACAGCTCCTACGAGCAGTACTTC CASSVEDSSYEQYF
TRBJ2-7 TRBV25-1 . . TGTGCCAGCAGTTCCAACCCGGGGTTCTACGAGCAGTACTTC CASSSNPGFYEQYF
TRBJ2-7 TRBV5-4 . TRBD2 TGTGCCAGCAGTTTTGTAGCGGGAGGAAACCACGAGCAGTACTTC CASSFVAGGNHEQYF
TRBJ1-1 TRBV6-1 . TRBD1 TGTGCCAGCAGTTCCCCCGGGACAGTGGCTGAAGCTTTCTTT CASSSPGTVAEAFF
TRBJ1-5 TRBV7-2 . . TGTGCCAGCAGCTTAGCCTTCCCTGGGGCACAACCGCTTCAGCCCCAGCATTTT CASSLAFPGAQPLQPQHF
TRBJ1-1 TRBV19 . . TGTGCCAGTAGTATAGACAAGAACACTGAAGCTTTCTTT CASSIDKNTEAFF
TRBJ2-1 TRBV28 . . TGTGCCAGCAGGGCGGCGTGGAATGAGCAGTTCTTC CASRAAWNEQFF
TRBJ2-7 TRBV5-1 . . TGCGCCAGCAGCTTGGGGCCCAGTGGCGGGACAGCGACCTACGAGCAGTACTTC CASSLGPSGGTATYEQYF
TRBJ2-2 TRBV18 . TRBD1 TGTGCCAGCTCACCACCGTGGGACAGGGGACTCACCGGGGAGCTGTTTTTT CASSPPWDRGLTGELFF
TRBJ1-1 TRBV19 few . TGTGCCAGTAGTATCTCTCGGTCCATGAACACTGAAGCTTTCTTT CASSISRSMNTEAFF
TRBJ2-7 TRBV30 . . TGTGCCGACCCGGACAGCAAGCAGTACTTC CADPDSKQYF
TRBJ1-1 TRBV27 . . TGTGCCAGCAGAACAGGGATTTTCACTGAAGCTTTCTTT CASRTGIFTEAFF
TRBJ2-1 TRBV28 . TRBD2 TGTGCCAGCAGCCTGACTAGCGGGAGGGGTAATGAGCAGTTCTTC CASSLTSGRGNEQFF
TRBJ2-1 TRBV7-3 . . TGTGCCAGCAGCTTAATTGGGACACCGGGGGGCAATGAGCAGTTCTTC CASSLIGTPGGNEQFF
TRBJ1-1 TRBV28 . . TGTGCCAGCAGTCCGTACGGGGGGTTTAACACTGAAGCTTTCTTT CASSPYGGFNTEAFF
TRBJ1-1 TRBV6-5 . . TGTGCCAGCGGGCAGGGTGCGATGAACACTGAAGCTTTCTTT CASGQGAMNTEAFF
TRBJ1-2 TRBV7-6 . TRBD1 TGTGCCAGCAGCTTAGTCAATAAGGCGGGACAGGGGTTACCTTATGGCTACACCTTC CASSLVNKAGQGLPYGYTF
TRBJ2-5 TRBV5-1 . TRBD2 TGCGCCAGCAGCTTGACAAGCGGGAGGGAGACCCAGTACTTC CASSLTSGRETQYF
TRBJ2-5 TRBV11-2 . . TGTGCCAGCAGCTCCGTCTCCTCGGGGTTAGACATAGAGACCCAGTACTTC CASSSVSSGLDIETQYF
TRBJ1-1 TRBV20-1 . . TGCAGTGCCCAGGGTACAGCTGAAGCTTTCTTT CSAQGTAEAFF
TRBJ2-2 TRBV18 once . TGTGCCAGCTCACCACCGAAGGGAGCGTCGAACACCGGGGAGCTGTTTTTT CASSPPKGASNTGELFF
TRBJ1-4 TRBV5-4 . TRBD1 TGTGCCAGCAGCATCGACAGGGCAACTAATGAAAAACTGTTTTTT CASSIDRATNEKLFF
TRBJ1-1 TRBV15 . . TGTGCCACCAGCAGAAGCTATGTCAACACTGAAGCTTTCTTT CATSRSYVNTEAFF
TRBJ1-1 TRBV5-1 . . TGCGCCAGCAGCTTTCAACCTATGAACACTGAAGCTTTCTTT CASSFQPMNTEAFF
TRBJ1-5 TRBV4-1 . TRBD1 TGCGCCAGCAGCCCATTGACAGGGGCGGTTCAGCCCCAGCATTTT CASSPLTGAVQPQHF
TRBJ2-2 TRBV14 . . TGTGCCAGCAGCCAAGTTCGGGGGGCGGTCGGCACCGGGGAGCTGTTTTTT CASSQVRGAVGTGELFF
TRBJ2-1 TRBV6-5 . . TGTGCCAGCAATACGCCCGGTGAGCAGTTCTTC CASNTPGEQFF
TRBJ2-3 TRBV6-6 . TRBD2 TGTGCCAGCAGTGGGACTCGAGCGGGAGCTACAGATACGCAGTATTTT CASSGTRAGATDTQYF
TRBJ1-5 TRBV4-1 . TRBD1 TGCGCCAGCAGCCAAGAAGGGACAGGGGTCGATCAGCCCCAGCATTTT CASSQEGTGVDQPQHF
TRBJ1-3 TRBV7-3 . . TGTGCCAGCAGCCTGACAGCTACAGGAAACACCATATATTTT CASSLTATGNTIYF
TRBJ2-4 TRBV28 . . TGTGCCAGCAGACATAGCGGAGGAGCTAGAAACATTCAGTACTTC CASRHSGGARNIQYF
TRBJ1-2 TRBV6-5 . TRBD1 TGTGCCAGCAGTTATGGGACAGGGGGCCTCTATGGCTACACCTTC CASSYGTGGLYGYTF
TRBJ2-7 TRBV27 . . TGTGCCAGCAGTTCCTACAGGGCGTCATACGAGCAGTACTTC CASSSYRASYEQYF
TRBJ2-3 TRBV4-1 once TRBD1 TGCGCCAGCAGCGGACGGGACAGGCGCCCGTCGGGCACAGATACGCAGTATTTT CASSGRDRRPSGTDTQYF
TRBJ2-7 TRBV5-4 few . TGTGCCAGCAGCCAGGACTCCGGCTCCTACGAGCAGTACTTC CASSQDSGSYEQYF
TRBJ1-2 TRBV6-6 . TRBD1 TGTGCCAGCAGTTACTCAGGGGGCGGCTATGGCTACACCTTC CASSYSGGGYGYTF
TRBJ2-5 TRBV7-7 . . TGTGCCAGCAGCTTAGGGGTGGGAGGTAACAGAGAGACCCAGTACTTC CASSLGVGGNRETQYF
TRBJ2-1 TRBV2 . TRBD1 TGTGCCAGCAGGCCCGGGACAGGGGTGATCAATGAGCAGTTCTTC CASRPGTGVINEQFF
TRBJ2-3 TRBV9 . . TGTGCCAGCAGCTGGACAGCATTCACCGATACGCAGTATTTT CASSWTAFTDTQYF
TRBJ2-1 TRBV19 . TRBD2 TGTGCCAGTAGTGCTTACGGGACTAGCGGACCGAATGAGCAGTTCTTC CASSAYGTSGPNEQFF
TRBJ1-3 TRBV28 . TRBD1 TGTGCCAGCAGTTTTACAGGGGGTACGGGAAACACCATATATTTT CASSFTGGTGNTIYF
TRBJ2-1 TRBV7-6 . TRBD2 TGTGCCAGCAGCTTATCACCCCAGACTAGCGGGAGTTCAAATGAGCAGTTCTTC CASSLSPQTSGSSNEQFF
TRBJ2-5 TRBV11-3 . . TGTGCCAGCAGCTTGCGGGAGACCCAGTACTTC CASSLRETQYF
TRBJ2-5 TRBV5-4 . . TGTGCCAGCAGCCGCACCCCGGGGGAACAAGAGACCCAGTACTTC CASSRTPGEQETQYF
TRBJ2-2 TRBV10-1 . . TGCGCCAGCAGTGAGATGCCGGAGGCCGGGGAGCTGTTTTTT CASSEMPEAGELFF
TRBJ2-1 TRBV5-1 . . TGCGCCAGCAGCTTGGACGGGGGAAGCAATGAGCAGTTCTTC CASSLDGGSNEQFF
TRBJ1-4 TRBV6-5 once TRBD1 TGTGCCAGCAGAACTTTCGACAGGGATAATGAAAAACTGTTTTTT CASRTFDRDNEKLFF
TRBJ2-7 TRBV7-3 . TRBD1 TGTGCCAGCAGCCCTGACAGGGGGCAGGAGGAGCAGTACTTC CASSPDRGQEEQYF
TRBJ2-1 TRBV18 . . TGTGCCAGCTCAGGGATGGCTGATGGTAGGGGTGAGCAGTTCTTC CASSGMADGRGEQFF
TRBJ1-4 TRBV5-1 . TRBD1 TGCGCCAGCAGCCGAAGGACAGGGAATAATGAAAAACTGTTTTTT CASSRRTGNNEKLFF
TRBJ2-2 TRBV4-1 . TRBD1 TGCGCCAGCAGCCTTCGACAGGGGGGTGGCACCGGGGAGCTGTTTTTT CASSLRQGGGTGELFF
TRBJ2-5 TRBV7-9 few TRBD1 TGTGCCAGCAGCTCCACAGGGGGAGAGACCCAGTACTTC CASSSTGGETQYF
TRBJ2-7 TRBV5-1 . . TGCGCCAGCAGCTTTGGTAGCGAGGACTACGAGCAGTACTTC CASSFGSEDYEQYF
TRBJ2-7 TRBV28 . TRBD2 TGTGCCAGCAGTTTATTTCGCCTAGCGGACGGCTACGAGCAGTACTTC CASSLFRLADGYEQYF
TRBJ2-7 TRBV5-6 . . TGTGCCAGCAGCTTCCAGACAGGTTTAAGACTCTACGAGCAGTACTTC CASSFQTGLRLYEQYF
TRBJ1-5 TRBV28 few . TGTGCCAGCAGTTTCACAGGTCTCGGCAATCAGCCCCAGCATTTT CASSFTGLGNQPQHF
TRBJ1-5 TRBV6-6 . . TGTGCCAGCAGTTACGGCGGGAGCAATCAGCCCCAGCATTTT CASSYGGSNQPQHF